This passage covers 10 T cell receptor beta chains from one sample sequenced in a study of blood T cell repertoires in COVID-19. The table came from immunoSEQ multiplex PCR; TCRdb's copy has only in-frame clones and leaves some out. The top ten hold approximately 0.95% of the sample, which has approximately 31,000 clones, 93% seen once. The sample taken for sequencing was peripheral blood. Receptors were obtained from a male donor with active COVID-19.

This rearrangement joins TRBV6-2 or TRBV6-3 to TRBJ2-4, with TRBD2 matching 15 bases. The CDR3 runs to 20 residues. V was pared by 2 bases and J by 0 bases, with 8 bases of the junction left unmatched. CDR1 is MNHEY, CDR2 SVGEGT, per germline. CDR3 DNA: TGTGCCAGCAGTTACCGGACTAGCGGGGGGGCTCTCGGAGCCAAAAACATTCAGTACTTC. Protein sequence: CASSYRTSGGALGAKNIQYF.

The rearrangement links TRBV6-6 to TRBJ1-4; 7 bases agree with TRBD1. Germline loops: CDR1 MNHNY, CDR2 SVGAGI (reference sequence). This CDR3 comprises 14 residues. Trimming cost V 8 bases and J 7 bases; bases outside gene matches: 10. CDR3 nucleotide sequence: TGTGCCAGCTTGGAGGACAGGAGGAGTGAAAAACTGTTTTTT. Its translation: CASLEDRRSEKLFF.

This sequence joins TRBV29-1 and TRBJ2-2, with D perhaps TRBD1 (5 bases). This CDR3 has 14 amino acids. Germline V gene lookup returns CDR1 SQVTM and CDR2 ANQGSEA. The germline V and J ends were trimmed by 8 bases and 1 base, with 14 bases remaining between them. DNA of the CDR3: TGCAGCCACCCTTCAGGGTTGAACACCGGGGAGCTGTTTTTT. It specifies CSHPSGLNTGELFF.

The chain couples TRBV7-3 to TRBJ2-1; the match to TRBD2 covers 7 bases. CDR3 length: 16 residues. Germline V gene data show CDR1 as SGHTA and CDR2 as FQGTGA. V lost 1 base and J lost 8; bases outside the gene matches: 11. The CDR3 sequence: CASSLIGGKPSDEQFF. As DNA, the CDR3 is TGTGCCAGCAGCTTAATCGGGGGGAAACCTAGCGATGAGCAGTTCTTC.

The V gene is TRBV5-4, the J gene TRBJ1-2; TRBD1 might be the D (6 bases). Germline V gene lookup returns CDR1 SGHNT and CDR2 YYREEE (reference sequence). The V end was cut by 0 bases, the J end by 3 bases, with 12 bases between. The CDR3 consists of 15 residues. The CDR3 region is CASSLAGTLDYGYTF. In DNA form, the CDR3 reads TGTGCCAGCAGCTTGGCGGGGACACTCGACTATGGCTACACCTTC.

The genes are TRBV3-1 (or the pseudogene TRBV3-2) and TRBJ2-7; 7 positions agree with TRBD1. V trimming: 4 bases; J trimming: 9 bases; junction bases outside the gene matches: 6. The CDR3 loop spans 12 amino acids. The germline V gene encodes CDR1 LGHDT and CDR2 YNNKEL (reference sequence). CDR3 coding DNA: TGTGCCAGCAGCCCAGACAGGGTCGGGCAGTACTTC. It translates to CASSPDRVGQYF.

This rearrangement joins TRBV4-1 to TRBJ1-1; D remains ambiguous. The V gene lost 8 bases and the J gene lost 1 base, with 20 bases spanning the gap. Germline loops: CDR1 MGHRA, CDR2 YSYEKL. The CDR3 is made up of 16 amino acids. The DNA for the CDR3 is TGCGCCAGCGGAGAGGGAAGTCGGGGTAGGAACACTGAAGCTTTCTTT. Its translation is CASGEGSRGRNTEAFF.

The gene calls are TRBV27 and TRBJ2-7; 11 bases map to TRBD1. V lost 6 bases to trimming and J lost 4 bases; unmatched junction nucleotides: 5. This CDR3 comprises 14 residues. CDR1 and CDR2 (germline): MNHEY, SMNVEV (reference sequence). The CDR3 region is CASRGQGVKYEQYF. In nucleotides, the CDR3 is TGTGCCAGCAGGGGACAGGGGGTAAAATACGAGCAGTACTTC.

The rearrangement links TRBV4-1 to TRBJ1-5; D possibly corresponds to TRBD1 (6 bases). The ends were cut back, 0 bases at V and 5 bases at J, with 17 bases in the middle. CDR1 and CDR2 from the germline V gene are MGHRA and YSYEKL. This CDR3 region has 17 residues. The CDR3 sequence is CASSQDWGTLRDQPQHF. The CDR3 nucleotides are TGCGCCAGCAGCCAAGATTGGGGGACACTAAGGGATCAGCCCCAGCATTTT.

This rearrangement joins TRBV6-5 to TRBJ2-3, with TRBD2 matching 8 bases. Per the germline V gene, CDR1 is MNHEY and CDR2 is SVGAGI. The CDR3 length is 16 residues. V gave up 0 bases and J gave up 6 bases; unmatched junction bases: 8. The CDR3 here is CASSYSAGGGPDTQYF. The CDR3 coding sequence is TGTGCCAGCAGTTACTCTGCCGGCGGGGGGCCGGATACGCAGTATTTT.